Sequencing of this T cell receptor beta chain was carried out in a study of cytomegalovirus exposure and HLA in healthy donors. At the level of the study: Genotyping showed roughly 81% of 398 donors falling in the Caucasian-associated ancestry cluster.

The study ran its PCR with 60 Vbeta and 13 Jbeta primers. Only in-frame clones appear in the TCRdb table, and some are missing; sequencing was by immunoSEQ multiplex PCR. The sample has about 150,000 clones; about 85% are singletons. This receptor was obtained from a woman aged 18 to 35 in good health and CMV-seronegative. Sequencing was done on a sample of PBMCs.

The CDR3 sequence: CASSDGGTGWGEKLFF. Here the CDR3 DNA reads TGTGCCAGCAGTGACGGAGGGACAGGGTGGGGAGAAAAACTGTTTTTT. This chain connects TRBV25-1 to TRBJ1-4; TRBD1 agrees at 9 bases. Per germline, CDR1 MGHDK and CDR2 SYGVNS. Trimming took 3 bases from V and 8 from J; bases not matched to a gene: 10. The CDR3 runs to 16 residues.